A selection of T cell receptor beta chains follows, all from one sample in a study of CD4+ T cells in melanoma. Assay used: immunoSEQ multiplex PCR; TCRdb lists only in-frame clones, some missing. The sample contains 13,000 to 15,000 clones, roughly three fifths of which appear only once. Sequenced material: cells from a culture (not recorded whether cultured in vitro). The receptors stem from a human donor with melanoma. The CDR3 runs from the conserved cysteine through the conserved F or W.

v_gene,j_gene,CDR3aa
TRBV7-2,TRBJ1-5,CASSFRGLGNQPQHF
TRBV18,TRBJ1-2,CASSTRGQDNYGYTF
TRBV29-1,TRBJ2-3,CSARVSRKTDTQYF
TRBV9,TRBJ2-3,CASSVGTGAWADTQYF
TRBV6-1,TRBJ2-1,CASGGPGGRHNEQFF
TRBV6-6,TRBJ1-2,CASSYQGDYGYTF
TRBV5-1,TRBJ2-7,CASSLSLGTGSYEQYF
TRBV5-4,TRBJ2-5,CASSRTSGGANTETQYF
TRBV4-1,TRBJ2-1,CASSQAGTSNEQFF
TRBV7-2,TRBJ1-4,CASSLAGVRNEKLFF
TRBV6-6,TRBJ2-7,CASSYGDRGQSYEQYF
TRBV7-9,TRBJ1-1,CASSLRGLGSTEAFF
TRBV5-8,TRBJ2-4,CASSLAAGFSRVENIQYF
TRBV30,TRBJ1-1,CAWSTRDRGPTEAFF
TRBV19,TRBJ2-1,CASSFSGTSGAEQFF
TRBV4-1,TRBJ2-1,CASSQDWLAGESGNEQFF
TRBV18,TRBJ2-2,CASSPDRKNTGELFF
TRBV5-1,TRBJ2-7,CASRDEGGNYEQYF
TRBV2,TRBJ2-2,CASSEVAGSGELFF
TRBV12-5,TRBJ2-7,CASGLIFPRGARGGYEQYF
TRBV7-8,TRBJ2-7,CASSLAAGGLNEQYF
TRBV4-1,TRBJ2-7,CASSQVHLGGSSYEQYF
TRBV7-8,TRBJ2-7,CASSSVIRYEQYF
TRBV11-1,TRBJ2-2,CASSWRGANTGELFF
TRBV19,TRBJ1-2,CASSAGMVVAFYGYTF
TRBV30,TRBJ2-3,CAWSSNRGGLSITTDTQYF
TRBV9,TRBJ1-2,CASSVEPVGNWGYGYTF
TRBV18,TRBJ2-5,CASSVRQGLGETQYF